This TCR beta chain derives from a study of blood T cell repertoires in COVID-19. Study-level information: The analysed material was cDNA or gDNA that came from T cells, B-cell-depleted T cells, or PBMCs.

The CDR3 length is 13 residues. CDR1 and CDR2 (germline): MDHEN, SYDVKM. Trimming took 7 bases from V and 0 from J, leaving 7 bases between them. Produced via immunoSEQ multiplex PCR; TCRdb's table is partial and in-frame only. The profile shows around 480,000 clones, 87% of them singletons. This receptor was taken from a woman between 18 and 29 years old who had recovered from COVID-19. Sequenced sample: PBMCs or T cells enriched from blood (not recorded which). J is TRBJ1-5 and V is TRBV28; no clear D. In DNA, the CDR3 is TGTGCCAGCACTGTTAATAGCAATCAGCCCCAGCATTTT. Translation: CASTVNSNQPQHF.